The following is a TCR beta chain sequence with its context. The target antigen is unknown. This specimen belongs to a study of T cell responses to AZD1222 COVID-19 vaccine. Findings and limits, study-wide: Only 5 to 7 individuals given AZD1222 were seropositive at baseline. It was only after the peak T cell response that any repertoires were sampled.

The repertoire was sequenced with immunoSEQ multiplex PCR; TCRdb's copy has only in-frame clones and lacks some. The sample has around 31,000 clones; about nine tenths are singletons. The length of the CDR3 is 13 residues. With 4 bases removed from V and 0 bases from J, the gap between germline ends came to 7 bases. CDR1 is SGHDT, CDR2 YYEEEE, per germline. The source material was peripheral blood, sampled on day 0 of AZD1222 vaccination. The clonotype was recovered from an adult in good health. The V call is TRBV5-6, the J call TRBJ1-2; D unclear. CDR3 in amino acids: CASSRRANYGYTF. The CDR3 nucleotides are TGTGCCAGCAGCCGACGGGCTAACTATGGCTACACCTTC.